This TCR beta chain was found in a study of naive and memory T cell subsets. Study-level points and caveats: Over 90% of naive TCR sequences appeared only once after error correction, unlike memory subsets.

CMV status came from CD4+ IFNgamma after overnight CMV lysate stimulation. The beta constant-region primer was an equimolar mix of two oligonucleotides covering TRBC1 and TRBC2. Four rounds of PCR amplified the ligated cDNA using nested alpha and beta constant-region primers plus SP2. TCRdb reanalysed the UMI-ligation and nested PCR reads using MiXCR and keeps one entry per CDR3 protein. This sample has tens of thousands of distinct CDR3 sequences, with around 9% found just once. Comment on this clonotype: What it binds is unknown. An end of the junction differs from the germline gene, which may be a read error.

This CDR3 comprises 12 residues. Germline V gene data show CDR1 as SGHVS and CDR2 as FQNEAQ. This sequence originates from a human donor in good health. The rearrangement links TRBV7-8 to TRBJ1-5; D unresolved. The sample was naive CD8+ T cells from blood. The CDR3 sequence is CASSLENQSQHF. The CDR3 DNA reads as TGTGCCAGCAGCTTAGAAAATCAGTCCCAGCATTTT.